Described below is a single T cell receptor (beta chain) sequence and its context. As yet, its antigen is unknown. In TCRdb, the reads were re-called with MiXCR into one record per CDR3 protein. The repertoire holds some 700,000 distinct CDR3 sequences, with around 30% as singletons. V was shortened by 7 bases and J by 3 bases, with 14 bases between the two germline ends. CDR1 and CDR2 from the germline V gene are MGHRA and YSYEKL. This CDR3 has 14 amino acids. This specimen comes from a study of T cell repertoires in cytomegalovirus infection. Broader study findings: CMV carriers having the relevant HLA were flagged by cumulative public TCR beta family frequency.

The sequencing used cultured PBMCs, collected from culture after CMV antigen stimulation. The sequence was collected from a human donor in good health (CMV status not recorded). Some clones in this sample may be carry-over from other donors' samples. The rearrangement joins TRBV4-1 to TRBJ2-3; D uncertain. The CDR3 DNA sequence: TGCGCCAGCACTCCCAGTACGAGAACAGATACGCAGTATTTT. Its translation: CASTPSTRTDTQYF.